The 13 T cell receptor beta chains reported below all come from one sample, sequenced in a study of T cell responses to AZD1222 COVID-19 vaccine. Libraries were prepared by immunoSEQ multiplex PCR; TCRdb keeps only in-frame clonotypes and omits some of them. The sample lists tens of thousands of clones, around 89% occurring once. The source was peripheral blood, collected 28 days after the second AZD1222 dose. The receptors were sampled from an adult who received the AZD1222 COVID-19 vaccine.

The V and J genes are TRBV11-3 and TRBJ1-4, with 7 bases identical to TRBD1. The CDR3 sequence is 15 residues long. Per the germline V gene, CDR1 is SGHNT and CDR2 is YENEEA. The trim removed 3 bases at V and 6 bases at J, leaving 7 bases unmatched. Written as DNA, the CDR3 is TGTGCCAGCAGCTTTACTGGGACAGTAGATGAAAAACTGTTTTTT. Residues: CASSFTGTVDEKLFF. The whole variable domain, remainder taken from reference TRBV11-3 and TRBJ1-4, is EAGVVQSPRYKIIEKKQPVAFWCNPISGHNTLYWYLQNLGQGPELLIRYENEEAVDDSQLPKDRFSAERLKGVDSTLKIQPAELGDSAVYLCASSFTGTVDEKLFFGSGTQLSVL.

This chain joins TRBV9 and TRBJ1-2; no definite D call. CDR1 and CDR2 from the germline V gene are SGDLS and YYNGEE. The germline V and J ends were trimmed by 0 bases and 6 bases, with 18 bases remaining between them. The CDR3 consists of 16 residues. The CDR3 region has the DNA TGTGCCAGCAGCGTAGGGCCCGGCTCGGGTGTCGATGGCTACACCTTC. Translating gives CASSVGPGSGVDGYTF.

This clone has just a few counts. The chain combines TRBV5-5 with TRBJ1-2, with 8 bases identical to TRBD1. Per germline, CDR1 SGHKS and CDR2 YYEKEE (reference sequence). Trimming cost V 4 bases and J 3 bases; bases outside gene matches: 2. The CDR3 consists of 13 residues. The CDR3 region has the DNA TGTGCCAGCAGCAGGGGACAGGACTATGGCTACACCTTC. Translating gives CASSRGQDYGYTF. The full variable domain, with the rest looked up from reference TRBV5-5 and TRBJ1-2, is DAGVTQSPTHLIKTRGQQVTLRCSPISGHKSVSWYQQVLGQGPQFIFQYYEKEERGRGNFPDRFSARQFPNYSSELNVNALLLGDSALYLCASSRGQDYGYTFGSGTRLTVV.

The CDR3 nucleotides are TGTGCCTGGAGTGTGGGGGGGTGGAAAAACATTCAGTACTTC. Its translation is CAWSVGGWKNIQYF. This sequence joins TRBV30 and TRBJ2-4; 7 bases match TRBD2. The CDR3 runs to 14 residues. V dropped 0 bases and J dropped 4; count of bases not matched to a gene: 3. From germline, CDR1 is GTSNPN and CDR2 SVGIG (reference sequence).

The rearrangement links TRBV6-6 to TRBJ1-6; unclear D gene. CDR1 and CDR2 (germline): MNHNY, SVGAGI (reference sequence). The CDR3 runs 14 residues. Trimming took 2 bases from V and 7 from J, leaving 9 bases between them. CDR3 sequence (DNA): TGTGCCAGCAGTTACCCAGAGGGAAATTCACCCCTCCACTTT. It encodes CASSYPEGNSPLHF.

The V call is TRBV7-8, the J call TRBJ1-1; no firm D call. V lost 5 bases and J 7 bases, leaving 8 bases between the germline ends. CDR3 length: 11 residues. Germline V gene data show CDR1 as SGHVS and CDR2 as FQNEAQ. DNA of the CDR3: TGTGCCAGCAGCCCTGAGGGTGAAGCTTTCTTT. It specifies CASSPEGEAFF.

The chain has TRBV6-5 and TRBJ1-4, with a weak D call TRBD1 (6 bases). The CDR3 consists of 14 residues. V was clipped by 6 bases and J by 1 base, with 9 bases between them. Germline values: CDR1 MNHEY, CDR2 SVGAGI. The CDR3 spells CASSRTVTNEKLFF. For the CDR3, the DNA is TGTGCCAGCAGCAGGACAGTAACTAATGAAAAACTGTTTTTT.

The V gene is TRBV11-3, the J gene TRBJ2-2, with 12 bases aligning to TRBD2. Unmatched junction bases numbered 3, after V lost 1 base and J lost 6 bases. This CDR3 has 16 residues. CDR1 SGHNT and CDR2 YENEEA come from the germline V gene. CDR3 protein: CASSLALAGGAGELFF. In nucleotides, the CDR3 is TGTGCCAGCAGCTTAGCCCTAGCGGGAGGGGCCGGGGAGCTGTTTTTT.

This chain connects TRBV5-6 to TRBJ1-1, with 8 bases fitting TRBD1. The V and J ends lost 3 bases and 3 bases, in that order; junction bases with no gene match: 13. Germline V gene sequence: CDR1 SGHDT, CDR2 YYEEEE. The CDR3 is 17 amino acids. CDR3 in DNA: TGTGCCAGCAGCTCCCCCGGAGAGGACAGGGAGGACACTGAAGCTTTCTTT. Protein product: CASSSPGEDREDTEAFF.

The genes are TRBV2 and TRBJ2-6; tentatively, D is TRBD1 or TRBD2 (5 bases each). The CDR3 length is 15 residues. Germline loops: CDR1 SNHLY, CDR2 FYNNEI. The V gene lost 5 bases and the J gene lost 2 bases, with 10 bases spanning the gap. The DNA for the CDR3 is TGTGCCAGCAGTTCCCAGGGAGCTGGGGCCAACGTCCTGACTTTC. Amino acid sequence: CASSSQGAGANVLTF.

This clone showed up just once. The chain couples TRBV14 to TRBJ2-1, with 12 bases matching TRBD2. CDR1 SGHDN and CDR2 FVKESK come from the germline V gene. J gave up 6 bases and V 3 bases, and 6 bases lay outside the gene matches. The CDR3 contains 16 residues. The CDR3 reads CASSQILAGGSNEQFF. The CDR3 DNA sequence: TGTGCCAGCAGCCAGATTCTAGCGGGAGGGTCCAATGAGCAGTTCTTC. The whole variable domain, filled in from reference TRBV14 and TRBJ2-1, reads EAGVTQFPSHSVIEKGQTVTLRCDPISGHDNLYWYRRVMGKEIKFLLHFVKESKQDESGMPNNRFLAERTGGTYSTLKVQPAELEDSGVYFCASSQILAGGSNEQFFGPGTRLTVL.

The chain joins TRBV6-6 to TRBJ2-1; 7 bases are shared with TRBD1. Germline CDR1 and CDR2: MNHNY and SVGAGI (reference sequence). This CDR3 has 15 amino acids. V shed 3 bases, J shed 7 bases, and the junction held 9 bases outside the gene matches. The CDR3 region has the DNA TGTGCCAGCAGTTATTCCGAACAGGGGTGGAATGAGCAGTTCTTC. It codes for CASSYSEQGWNEQFF.

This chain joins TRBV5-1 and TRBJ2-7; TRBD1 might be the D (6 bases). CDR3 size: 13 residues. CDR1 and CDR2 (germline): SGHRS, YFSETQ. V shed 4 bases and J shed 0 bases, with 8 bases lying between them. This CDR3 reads CASSGTPSYEQYF. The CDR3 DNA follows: TGCGCCAGCAGCGGGACACCCTCCTACGAGCAGTACTTC.